This TCR beta chain was identified during a study of cytomegalovirus exposure and HLA in healthy donors. General study results and limits: In a later analysis, several top co-occurrence clusters appeared linked to parvovirus B19, influenza, CMV and Epstein-Barr virus. The only immune exposure information that was available was CMV serostatus. Some V segments could not be told apart, so they were left out, TRBV6-2 and TRBV6-3 among them.

The CDR3 length is 14 residues. The ends lost 2 bases at V and 4 bases at J; junction bases unmatched: 5. PCR involved 60 Vbeta and 13 Jbeta primers. The repertoire was sequenced with immunoSEQ multiplex PCR; TCRdb's copy has only in-frame clones and lacks some. The table includes 170,000 or so clones, roughly three quarters detected once. As to this clone: What it binds is not known.

The rearrangement joins TRBV6-7 to TRBJ2-7, with 7 bases identical to TRBD2. TRBV6-7 is noted as an ORF with a role that remains uncertain. The TCR originated in a woman aged 50 to 60 in good health and CMV-seropositive. The sample consisted of PBMCs. CDR3 in DNA: TGTGCCAGCAGTTACAGGGACTACAAGTACGAGCAGTACTTC. This codes for CASSYRDYKYEQYF.